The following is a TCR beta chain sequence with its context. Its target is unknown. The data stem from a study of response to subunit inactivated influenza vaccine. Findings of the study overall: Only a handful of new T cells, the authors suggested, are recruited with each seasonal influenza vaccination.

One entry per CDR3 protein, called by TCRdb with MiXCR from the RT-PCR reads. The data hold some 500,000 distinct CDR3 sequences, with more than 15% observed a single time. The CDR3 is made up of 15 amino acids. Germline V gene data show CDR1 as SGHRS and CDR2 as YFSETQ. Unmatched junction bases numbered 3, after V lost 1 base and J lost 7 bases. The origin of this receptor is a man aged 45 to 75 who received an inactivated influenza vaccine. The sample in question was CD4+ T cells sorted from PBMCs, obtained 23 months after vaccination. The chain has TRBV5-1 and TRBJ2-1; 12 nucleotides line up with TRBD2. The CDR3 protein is CASSLWLAGGNEQFF. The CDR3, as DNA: TGCGCCAGCAGCTTGTGGCTAGCGGGAGGGAATGAGCAGTTCTTC.